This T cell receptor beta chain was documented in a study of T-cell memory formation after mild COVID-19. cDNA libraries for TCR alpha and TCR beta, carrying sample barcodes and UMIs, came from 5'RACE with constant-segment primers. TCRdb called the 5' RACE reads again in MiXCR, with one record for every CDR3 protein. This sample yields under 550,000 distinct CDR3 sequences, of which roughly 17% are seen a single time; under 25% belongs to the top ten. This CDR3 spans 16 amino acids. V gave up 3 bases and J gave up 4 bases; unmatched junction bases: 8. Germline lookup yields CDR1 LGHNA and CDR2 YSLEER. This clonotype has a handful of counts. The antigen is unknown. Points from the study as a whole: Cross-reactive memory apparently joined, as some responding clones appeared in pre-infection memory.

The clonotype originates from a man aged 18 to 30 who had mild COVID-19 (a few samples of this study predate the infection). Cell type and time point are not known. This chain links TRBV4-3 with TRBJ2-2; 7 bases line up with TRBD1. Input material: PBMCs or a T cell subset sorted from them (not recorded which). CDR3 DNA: TGCGCCAGCAGCCACGCGACAGGGTTCGGCACCGGGGAGCTGTTTTTT. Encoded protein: CASSHATGFGTGELFF.